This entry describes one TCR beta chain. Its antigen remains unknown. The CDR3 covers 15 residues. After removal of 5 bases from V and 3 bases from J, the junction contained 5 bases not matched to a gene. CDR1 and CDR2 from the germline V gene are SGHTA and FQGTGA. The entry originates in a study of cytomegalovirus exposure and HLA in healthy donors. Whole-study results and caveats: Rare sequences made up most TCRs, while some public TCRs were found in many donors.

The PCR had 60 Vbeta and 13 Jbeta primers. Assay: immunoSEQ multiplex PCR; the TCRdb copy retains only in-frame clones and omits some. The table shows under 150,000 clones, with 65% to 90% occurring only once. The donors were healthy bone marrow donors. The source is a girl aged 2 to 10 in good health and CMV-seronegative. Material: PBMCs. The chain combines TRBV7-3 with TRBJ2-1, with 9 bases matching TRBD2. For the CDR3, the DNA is TGTGCCAGCAGCGCTAGCGGGGCGAGCTACAATGAGCAGTTCTTC. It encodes CASSASGASYNEQFF.